This T cell receptor (beta chain) was profiled in a study of PD-1 blockade in classical Hodgkin lymphoma. Germline V gene data show CDR1 as SGHTA and CDR2 as FQGNSA. The V end lost 5 bases, the J end lost 13 bases, and 26 bases lay between the germline ends. This CDR3 is 16 amino acids long. Brentuximab vedotin exposure varied, and every patient relapsed after autologous stem cell transplantation. Clones were sequenced by immunoSEQ multiplex PCR, and TCRdb holds only the in-frame ones, with some missing. The sample gives approximately 80,000 clones, about nine tenths of which show up once; 20% to 25% is in the top ten. With respect to this clone: Its antigen remains unknown.

Findings of the study overall: Excluded were patients who started nivolumab under 1 year after ASCT, a group that had lower diversity. Relative to healthy donors, newly diagnosed patients reportedly had lower baseline TCR diversity, which was reported as lower still in relapsed/refractory patients. Newly diagnosed patients and complete responders had comparable diversity at baseline. While CD8+ TCR diversity did not rise significantly by C4D1, CD4+ TCR diversity did.

The specimen comprised peripheral blood mononuclear cells (PBMCs), sampled at baseline. The chain uses TRBV7-2 and TRBJ1-4, with D unclear. This TCR was recovered from a human donor with classical Hodgkin lymphoma. As DNA, the CDR3 is TGTGCCAGCAGCCTCGCCCACTCCGTGAAGCCTGGGGTACTGTTTTTT. Residues: CASSLAHSVKPGVLFF.